These 5 T cell receptor beta chains came from one sample sequenced in a study of regulatory and conventional T cells in RAG deficiency. Libraries were prepared by immunoSEQ multiplex PCR; TCRdb keeps only in-frame clonotypes and omits some of them. This sample has some 23,000 clones, with around 92% found just once. Blood CD4+ CD25-low CD127-high conventional T cells supplied the genomic DNA template. These data were also filed under a second study, of regulatory T cells. From that study: Amplification used 52 TRBV primers and 13 TRBJ primers.

Sequenced input: CD4+ T cells sorted from blood. The receptors come from a human donor in good health.

The chain has TRBV4-1 and TRBJ1-3, with TRBD1 identical over 8 bases. CDR1 MGHRA and CDR2 YSYEKL come from the germline V gene. The CDR3 extends over 18 amino acids. Germline trimming cut 3 bases from V and 0 bases from J; bases unmatched to any gene: 10. The CDR3 spells CASSHGDRSTLSGNTIYF. The CDR3 DNA is TGCGCCAGCAGCCACGGGGACAGGTCTACCCTCTCTGGAAACACCATATATTTT.

This clone was counted once. The chain links TRBV2 to TRBJ1-2; a weak D match, TRBD1 (5 bases). In germline, CDR1 is SNHLY, CDR2 FYNNEI. This CDR3 has 14 amino acids. V was cut by 6 bases and J by 4 bases, with 15 bases left in between. CDR3 in amino acids: CASRWQGPFYGYTF. CDR3 nucleotides: TGTGCCAGCAGGTGGCAGGGCCCTTTCTATGGCTACACCTTC.

This clone was observed a handful of times. The chain has TRBV10-3 and TRBJ1-2; 9 bases map to TRBD1. The V gene end was trimmed by 11 bases and the J gene end by 6 bases; junction bases not matched to a gene: 10. This CDR3 has 13 amino acids. CDR1 is ENHRY and CDR2 is SYGVKD in the germline V gene. CDR3 sequence: CASRTGVKDGYTF. DNA of the CDR3: TGTGCCTCCAGGACAGGGGTTAAGGATGGCTACACCTTC.

V and J are TRBV5-1 and TRBJ2-7; tentatively, D is TRBD1 or TRBD2 (6 bases each). Germline V gene data show CDR1 as SGHRS and CDR2 as YFSETQ. V lost 0 bases and J lost 5, with 12 bases in between. The length of the CDR3 is 14 residues. The CDR3 reads CASSLVGGFNEQYF. The CDR3 DNA reads TGCGCCAGCAGCTTGGTAGGGGGGTTCAACGAGCAGTACTTC.

This sequence joins TRBV4-1 and TRBJ1-1; D not resolved. The V end was cut by 3 bases, the J end by 1 base, with 12 bases between. The CDR3 is made up of 15 amino acids. Germline CDR1 is MGHRA and CDR2 is YSYEKL. CDR3 amino acids: CASSHGGLKNTEAFF. The CDR3 DNA reads as TGCGCCAGCAGCCATGGCGGACTTAAGAACACTGAAGCTTTCTTT.